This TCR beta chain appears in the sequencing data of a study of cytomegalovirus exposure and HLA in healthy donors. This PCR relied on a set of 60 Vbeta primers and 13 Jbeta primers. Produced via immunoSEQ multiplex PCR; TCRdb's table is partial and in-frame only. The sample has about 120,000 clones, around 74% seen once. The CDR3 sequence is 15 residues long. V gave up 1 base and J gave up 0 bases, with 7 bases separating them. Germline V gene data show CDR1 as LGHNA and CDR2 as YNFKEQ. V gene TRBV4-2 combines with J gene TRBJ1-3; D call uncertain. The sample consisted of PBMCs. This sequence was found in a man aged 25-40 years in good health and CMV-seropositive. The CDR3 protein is CASSQVVSSGNTIYF. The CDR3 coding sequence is TGTGCCAGCAGCCAAGTAGTAAGCTCTGGAAACACCATATATTTT.